The source of this TCR beta chain is a study of T cells expressing NK-cell markers. Using the 5' RACE reads, TCRdb records one entry per CDR3 protein without DNA. The sample shows about 180,000 distinct CDR3 sequences, and around 18% sits with its ten largest clones. There are 15 residues in the CDR3. The germline gives CDR1 SGHVS, CDR2 FNYEAQ. This chain uses TRBV7-6 with TRBJ2-1; checking the TCRdb D call of TRBD1 is not possible without DNA. Sequencing was carried out using blood T cells: a sorted CD56 or NKG2C T cell subset, CD4+ or CD8+ T cells, or bulk PBMC T cells (not recorded which). The sequence was collected from a woman aged 18 to 75 in good health. CDR3 sequence: CASSLVRGGGNEQFF. The full variable domain, with the rest looked up from reference TRBV7-6 and TRBJ2-1, is GAGVSQSPRYKVTKRGQDVALRCDPISGHVSLYWYRQALGQGPEFLTYFNYEAQQDKSGLPNDRFSAERPEGSISTLTIQRTEQRDSAMYRCASSLVRGGGNEQFFGPGTRLTVL.